This T cell receptor (beta chain) came from a study of Ad26.COV2.S vaccination and SARS-CoV-2 variants. Assay used: immunoSEQ multiplex PCR; TCRdb lists only in-frame clones, some missing. The sample lists approximately 400,000 clones, roughly nine tenths occurring once. The germline gives CDR1 SGHNT, CDR2 YENEEA. This CDR3 is 13 amino acids long. Trimming removed 5 bases at V and 7 bases at J, with 14 bases between. The input for sequencing was peripheral blood, taken after recovery from COVID-19. The rearrangement links TRBV11-3 to TRBJ2-5; tentative D call: TRBD1 (5 bases). This sequence was found in a human donor who had recovered from COVID-19. This CDR3 reads CASSIRQSGTQYF. CDR3 nucleotide sequence: TGTGCCAGCAGCATTCGACAGAGTGGGACCCAGTACTTC.